This entry describes one TCR beta chain. This entry comes from a study of CD8+CD57+ T cells in acquired aplastic anemia. Study information: An average of around 3.5 ug of DNA was obtained from sorted CD4+ and CD8+ cells. Mean read depth for CD4+ cells from healthy donors was around 11 million.

The study profiled TCR beta VDJ and CDR3 using genomic DNA as template. TCRdb used MiXCR to reprocess the reads, holding one entry per CDR3 protein. The sample holds some 210,000 distinct CDR3 sequences; around 60% are singletons and the top ten take 25% to 30%. The CDR3 has 13 amino acids. The ends were cut back, 2 bases at V and 5 bases at J, with 10 bases in the middle. Germline values: CDR1 ENHRY, CDR2 SYGVKD. J is TRBJ2-7 and V is TRBV10-3, with D perhaps TRBD1 (5 bases). The sequenced sample was sorted CD4+, CD8+, or CD8+CD57+ T cells (not recorded which) from PBMCs. This TCR was recovered from a human donor in good health. In nucleotides, the CDR3 is TGTGCCATCAGTGAGAGGGGCGAAAACGAGCAGTACTTC. Its protein is CAISERGENEQYF.